These 24 T cell receptor beta chains came from one sample sequenced in a study of T cells in narcolepsy. The method was immunoSEQ multiplex PCR; TCRdb's version includes in-frame clones alone and lacks a portion of them. The sample carries tens of thousands of clones, 60% to 75% recorded once. The specimen was memory (CD45RA-) CD4+ T cells from blood. The origin of the receptors is a human donor in good health.

The genes are TRBV5-1 and TRBJ2-7; D may be TRBD1 or TRBD2 (5 bases each). CDR1 is SGHRS and CDR2 is YFSETQ in the germline V gene. CDR3 length: 13 residues. V was shortened by 4 bases and J by 1 base, with 9 bases between the two germline ends. For the CDR3, the DNA is TGCGCCAGCAGCCCCGAGGGGTCCTACGAGCAGTACTTC. It translates to CASSPEGSYEQYF.

The chain carries TRBV7-9 and TRBJ2-1, with a tentative D call TRBD2 (5 bases). V lost 6 bases to trimming and J lost 0 bases, with 18 bases between them. Germline CDR1 SEHNR, CDR2 FQNEAQ (reference sequence). This CDR3 region has 17 residues. In DNA form, the CDR3 reads TGTGCCAGCAGTCGCCCCCCCGGGGATTCCTCCTACAATGAGCAGTTCTTC. Translating it yields CASSRPPGDSSYNEQFF.

This clone has more than one count but fewer than ten. V gene TRBV10-2 combines with J gene TRBJ2-7, with D perhaps matching TRBD2 (5 bases). Trimming shortened V by 7 bases and J by 3 bases, and 13 bases separated the two germline ends. The CDR3 runs to 13 residues. Germline-derived CDR1 and CDR2 are WSHSY and SAAADI. Here the CDR3 reads CASKDFGRYEQYF. As DNA, the CDR3 is TGCGCCAGCAAGGACTTCGGGCGCTACGAGCAGTACTTC.

This clone was observed a handful of times. The gene calls are TRBV6-5 and TRBJ1-1; 11 bases line up with TRBD1. This CDR3 comprises 15 residues. Germline assignment: CDR1 MNHEY and CDR2 SVGAGI. Trimming cost V 10 bases and J 1 base; bases outside gene matches: 8. The CDR3 DNA is TGTGCCACTATGGGGACAGGGGGACCGAACACTGAAGCTTTCTTT. Its translation is CATMGTGGPNTEAFF.

The chain carries TRBV30 and TRBJ1-2; 11 bases align to TRBD1. This CDR3 comprises 15 residues. Trimming cost V 0 bases and J 8 bases; bases outside gene matches: 8. The germline CDR1 and CDR2 sequences are GTSNPN and SVGIG (reference sequence). CDR3 protein: CAWSVHQGQGGGYTF. CDR3 in DNA: TGTGCCTGGAGTGTACATCAGGGACAGGGGGGCGGCTACACCTTC.

V is TRBV6-5 and J is TRBJ2-7; 7 bases agree with TRBD1. Germline V CDR1 and CDR2: MNHEY, SVGAGI. Unmatched junction bases numbered 2, after V lost 0 bases and J lost 0 bases. CDR3 length equals 15 residues. The CDR3 protein is CASSYSRDSSYEQYF. For the CDR3, the DNA is TGTGCCAGCAGTTACTCTAGGGACAGCTCCTACGAGCAGTACTTC.

Only one count was recorded for this clone. J is TRBJ1-3 and V is TRBV7-2; D is possibly TRBD1 (5 bases). CDR1 and CDR2 from the germline V gene are SGHTA and FQGNSA. V was cut by 7 bases and J by 6 bases, with 19 bases left in between. The CDR3 totals 15 residues. The CDR3 spells CASTTPLGGTNTIYF. The CDR3, as DNA: TGTGCCAGCACCACTCCACTCGGGGGAACAAACACCATATATTTT.

In its sample, this clone is medium-sized. This chain connects TRBV2 to TRBJ2-7; the match to TRBD2 covers 7 bases. The CDR3 has 15 amino acids. Germline assignment: CDR1 SNHLY and CDR2 FYNNEI. Trimming removed 0 bases from V and 7 bases from J; junction bases left unmatched: 9. The CDR3 DNA reads TGTGCCAGCAGTGAAGCGCTTAGGGACTATGGGGAGCAGTACTTC. Protein sequence: CASSEALRDYGEQYF. Together with reference TRBV2 and TRBJ2-7, the CDR3 gives the full variable domain: EPEVTQTPSHQVTQMGQEVILRCVPISNHLYFYWYRQILGQKVEFLVSFYNNEISEKSEIFDDQFSVERPDGSNFTLKIRSTKLEDSAMYFCASSEALRDYGEQYFGPGTRLTVT.

The chain uses TRBV4-1 and TRBJ2-7; the match to TRBD1 covers 8 bases. Germline CDR1 and CDR2: MGHRA and YSYEKL. Losses at the gene ends were 4 bases for V and 3 bases for J; bases not matched to a gene: 11. This CDR3 has 16 amino acids. CDR3 sequence: CASSLAGGQEVYEQYF. CDR3 nucleotides: TGCGCCAGCAGCCTCGCTGGGGGACAGGAGGTCTACGAGCAGTACTTC.

The chain employs TRBV7-7 and TRBJ1-1; D is perhaps TRBD1 (6 bases). The germline V gene encodes CDR1 SSHAT and CDR2 FNYEAQ (reference sequence). The CDR3 consists of 15 residues. CDR3 sequence (DNA): TGTGCTTACGGACAGAGGGCTGGTATCGACACTGAAGCTTTCTTT. Encoded protein: CAYGQRAGIDTEAFF.

This clone showed up just once. The chain has TRBV6-1 and TRBJ1-6; possibly TRBD1 for D (5 bases). Looked up from germline, CDR1 is MNHNS and CDR2 is SASEGT. V lost 6 bases to trimming and J lost 10 bases, with 13 bases between them. The CDR3 is 13 residues long. CDR3 amino acids: CASRRRGESPLHF. The CDR3 DNA reads as TGTGCCAGCAGACGAAGAGGGGAATCACCCCTCCACTTT.

The chain couples TRBV4-1 to TRBJ1-4; 10 bases match TRBD1. The V segment lost 4 bases and the J segment 3 bases; nucleotides outside the gene matches: 5. Per the germline V gene, CDR1 is MGHRA and CDR2 is YSYEKL. CDR3 length: 16 amino acids. CDR3 region: CASSPTGGRANEKLFF. The CDR3 DNA reads as TGCGCCAGCAGCCCGACAGGGGGCCGGGCTAATGAAAAACTGTTTTTT.

The rearrangement links TRBV6-5 to TRBJ1-1, with TRBD1 as a possible D gene (5 bases). The CDR3 is made up of 14 amino acids. Trimming took 5 bases from V and 1 from J, leaving 11 bases between them. Germline V CDR1 and CDR2: MNHEY, SVGAGI. Written as DNA, the CDR3 is TGTGCCAGCAGTGTAACGGGGCGGAACACTGAAGCTTTCTTT. It translates to CASSVTGRNTEAFF.

The chain has TRBV6-6 and TRBJ2-1, with 7 bases identical to TRBD1. V was pared by 2 bases and J by 12 bases, with 16 bases of the junction left unmatched. The CDR3 consists of 16 residues. Germline CDR1 reads MNHNY; CDR2 reads SVGAGI (reference sequence). The CDR3 spells CASSYLRDSDRLTQFF. The CDR3 nucleotides are TGTGCCAGCAGTTACCTCCGGGACAGTGACCGCCTGACGCAGTTCTTC.

This chain links TRBV11-2 with TRBJ2-3; D is ambiguous. V shed 5 bases and J shed 0 bases, with 9 bases lying between them. The CDR3 sequence is 14 residues long. Germline assignment: CDR1 SGHAT and CDR2 FQNNGV. CDR3 nucleotides: TGTGCCAGCAGCCTAGGGCAGAGCACAGATACGCAGTATTTT. Encoded protein: CASSLGQSTDTQYF.

This clone was picked up a small number of times. The rearrangement joins TRBV5-6 to TRBJ2-4; 13 nucleotides line up with TRBD2. V gave up 4 bases and J gave up 12 bases; unmatched junction bases: 7. The CDR3 consists of 14 residues. The germline CDR1 and CDR2 sequences are SGHDT and YYEEEE. The DNA of the CDR3 is TGTGCCAGCAGCCCCGGGACTAGCGGGGCTAGTCAGTACTTC. Translating gives CASSPGTSGASQYF. Filled out from reference TRBV5-6 and TRBJ2-4, the complete variable domain reads DAGVTQSPTHLIKTRGQQVTLRCSPKSGHDTVSWYQQALGQGPQFIFQYYEEEERQRGNFPDRFSGHQFPNYSSELNVNALLLGDSALYLCASSPGTSGASQYFGAGTRLSVL.

This clone has a handful of counts. The chain uses TRBV9 and TRBJ2-2; TRBD2 matches at 13 bases. The ends lost 3 bases at V and 5 bases at J; junction bases unmatched: 1. The CDR3 is 15 amino acids. Germline CDR1 reads SGDLS; CDR2 reads YYNGEE. In DNA form, the CDR3 reads TGTGCCAGCAGCGCGACTAGCGGGGGGACCGGGGAGCTGTTTTTT. Its protein is CASSATSGGTGELFF.

There are a few counts of this clone. DNA of the CDR3: TGTGCCAGCAGCTTGGTTTCAGGGGTATCGAATGAGCAGTTCTTC. As protein: CASSLVSGVSNEQFF. The chain has TRBV5-6 and TRBJ2-1; maybe TRBD1 (6 bases). The germline CDR1 and CDR2 sequences are SGHDT and YYEEEE. Trimming stripped 0 bases from V and 7 bases from J, with 14 bases between. This CDR3 region has 15 residues.

V and J are TRBV9 and TRBJ1-6; D not resolved. The V gene's germline CDR1 is SGDLS and CDR2 YYNGEE. Between the trimmed V and J ends, which lost 3 bases and 8 bases, there was a span of 9 bases. The CDR3 is 13 residues long. The CDR3 bases are TGTGCCAGCAGCGCGAGGCTGGATTCACCCCTCCACTTT. Protein sequence: CASSARLDSPLHF.

V gene TRBV5-6 combines with J gene TRBJ1-2; 9 bases fit TRBD1. CDR1 is SGHDT, CDR2 YYEEEE, per germline. Trimming at V came to 1 base and at J to 4 bases, leaving 5 bases not matched to a gene. This CDR3 is built from 15 residues. For the CDR3, the DNA is TGTGCCAGCAGCTTGATGGGACAGGGTTCCTATGGCTACACCTTC. Protein product: CASSLMGQGSYGYTF.

The chain uses TRBV10-2 and TRBJ2-2, with D possibly matching TRBD2 (5 bases). Germline-derived CDR1 and CDR2 are WSHSY and SAAADI. CDR3 length: 14 amino acids. V gave up 7 bases and J gave up 4 bases, with 13 bases separating them. The CDR3 sequence is CASTPLLATGELFF. In DNA, the CDR3 is TGCGCCAGCACCCCGCTGCTAGCCACCGGGGAGCTGTTTTTT.

This chain connects TRBV18 to TRBJ1-1; no firm D call. CDR1 is KGHSH and CDR2 is LQKENI in the germline V gene. Trimming took 4 bases from V and 7 from J, leaving 13 bases between them. This CDR3 is 13 amino acids long. The DNA of the CDR3 is TGTGCCAGCTCACTAGACCGAGAAAATGAAGCTTTCTTT. It translates to CASSLDRENEAFF.

The chain uses TRBV5-1 and TRBJ2-3, with D perhaps matching TRBD1 (5 bases). The germline V and J ends were trimmed by 0 bases and 1 base, with 9 bases remaining between them. The CDR3 has 15 amino acids. Per the germline V gene, CDR1 is SGHRS and CDR2 is YFSETQ. CDR3 region: CASSLDDSRTDTQYF. The CDR3 nucleotides read TGCGCCAGCAGCTTGGACGACAGTCGCACAGATACGCAGTATTTT.

CDR3 loop: CASSVSQNNEQFF. The CDR3 coding sequence is TGTGCCAGCAGTGTCTCGCAGAACAATGAGCAGTTCTTC. The chain carries TRBV28 and TRBJ2-1; D is unclear. CDR1 is MDHEN and CDR2 is SYDVKM in the germline V gene. The CDR3 is made up of 13 amino acids. V dropped 5 bases and J dropped 5 bases, with 10 bases sitting between them. The full variable domain, its missing parts supplied by reference TRBV28 and TRBJ2-1, is DVKVTQSSRYLVKRTGEKVFLECVQDMDHENMFWYRQDPGLGLRLIYFSYDVKMKEKGDIPEGYSVSREKKERFSLILESASTNQTSMYLCASSVSQNNEQFFGPGTRLTVL.